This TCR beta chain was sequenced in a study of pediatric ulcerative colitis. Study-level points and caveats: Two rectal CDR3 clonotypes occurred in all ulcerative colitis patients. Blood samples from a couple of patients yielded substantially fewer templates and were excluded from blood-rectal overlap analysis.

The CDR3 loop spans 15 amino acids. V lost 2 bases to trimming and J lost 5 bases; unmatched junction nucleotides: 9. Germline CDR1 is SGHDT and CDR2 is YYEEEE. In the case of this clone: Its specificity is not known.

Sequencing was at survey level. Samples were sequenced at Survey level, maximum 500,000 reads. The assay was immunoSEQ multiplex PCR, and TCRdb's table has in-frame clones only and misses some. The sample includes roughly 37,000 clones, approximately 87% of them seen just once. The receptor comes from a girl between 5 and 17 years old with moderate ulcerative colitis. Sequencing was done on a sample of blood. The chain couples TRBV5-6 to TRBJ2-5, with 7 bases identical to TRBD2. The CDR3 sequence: CASSFGGRGYETQYF. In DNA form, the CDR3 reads TGTGCCAGCAGCTTCGGCGGGAGAGGGTACGAGACCCAGTACTTC.